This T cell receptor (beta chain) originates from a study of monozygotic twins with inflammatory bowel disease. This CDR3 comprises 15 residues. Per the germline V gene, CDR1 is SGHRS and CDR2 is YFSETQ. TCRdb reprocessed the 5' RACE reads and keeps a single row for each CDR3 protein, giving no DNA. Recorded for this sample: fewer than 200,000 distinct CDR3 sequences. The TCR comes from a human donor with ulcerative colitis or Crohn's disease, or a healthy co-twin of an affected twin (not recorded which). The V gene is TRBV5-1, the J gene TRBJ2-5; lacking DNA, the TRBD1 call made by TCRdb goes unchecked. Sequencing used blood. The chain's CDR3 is CASNPRAQGEETQYF.